The clone carrying this T cell receptor beta chain was counted only a few times. This specimen belongs to a study of early T cells in non-severe SARS-CoV-2 infection. Study in general: Unsorted whole-blood RNA was sequenced in bulk, leaving chains unpaired.

Germline lookup yields CDR1 ENHRY and CDR2 SYGVKD. The CDR3 has 16 amino acids. V was pared by 3 bases and J by 6 bases, with 11 bases of the junction left unmatched. TCRdb re-derived calls from the 5' RACE reads in MiXCR, one entry per CDR3 protein. The profile shows approximately 70,000 distinct CDR3 sequences, roughly 12% of them singletons. This chain uses TRBV10-3 with TRBJ2-1, with TRBD2 identical over 7 bases. Here the sequenced sample was whole blood, taken at baseline. The TCR was taken from an adult who was a healthcare worker with PCR-confirmed SARS-CoV-2 infection or an uninfected control (not recorded which). The donor label of this sample is uncertain. The CDR3 sequence is CAISEGRERLSNEQFF. The CDR3 region has the DNA TGTGCCATCAGTGAAGGGCGGGAGCGGTTGAGCAATGAGCAGTTCTTC.